Shown below are 15 T cell receptor beta chains from a single sample sequenced in a study of T cell responses to AZD1222 COVID-19 vaccine. TCRdb keeps only in-frame clones here, not all; method: immunoSEQ multiplex PCR. The repertoire holds 120,000 or so clones, with about nine tenths as singletons. The material was peripheral blood, obtained 28 days after the second AZD1222 dose. All receptors come from an adult who received the AZD1222 COVID-19 vaccine.

The rearrangement links TRBV18 to TRBJ1-6, with D possibly being TRBD1 (5 bases). Germline CDR1 reads KGHSH; CDR2 reads LQKENI. V was cut by 4 bases and J by 0 bases, with 13 bases left in between. The CDR3 runs to 17 residues. The CDR3 sequence is CASSRRDRSSYNSPLHF. The CDR3 DNA follows: TGTGCCAGCTCACGACGGGACCGAAGCTCCTATAATTCACCCCTCCACTTT.

This clone was seen a single time. This chain uses TRBV28 with TRBJ1-2, with 7 nucleotides matching TRBD1. Germline values: CDR1 MDHEN, CDR2 SYDVKM. The CDR3 is 14 residues long. The J segment lost 3 bases and the V segment lost 4 bases, leaving 5 bases of the junction unmatched. CDR3 sequence reads: CASSSHRGDYGYTF. The CDR3 DNA sequence: TGTGCCAGCAGTTCACACAGGGGAGACTATGGCTACACCTTC.

This chain connects TRBV11-3 to TRBJ2-1, with 12 bases fitting TRBD2. Germline CDR1 is SGHNT and CDR2 is YENEEA. Germline trimming cut 4 bases from V and 4 bases from J; bases unmatched to any gene: 2. This CDR3 region has 15 residues. The CDR3 DNA reads TGTGCCAGCAGCTGGGGGACTAGCGGGTACAATGAGCAGTTCTTC. This gives the protein CASSWGTSGYNEQFF.

The chain is built from TRBV2 and TRBJ2-5; TRBD1 matches 8 bases. The CDR3 sequence is 13 residues long. The germline V gene has CDR1 SNHLY and CDR2 FYNNEI. V trimming: 8 bases; J trimming: 3 bases; junction bases outside the gene matches: 5. This CDR3 reads CASGGQVKETQYF. DNA of the CDR3: TGTGCCAGCGGGGGACAGGTGAAAGAGACCCAGTACTTC.

The chain is built from TRBV6-4 and TRBJ2-5; 8 bases agree with TRBD1. CDR3 length equals 14 residues. Unmatched junction bases numbered 14, after V lost 8 bases and J lost 9 bases. The V gene's germline CDR1 is MRHNA and CDR2 SNTAGT. In DNA form, the CDR3 reads TGTGCCAGCCAGGGGGAGACAGGGGTCGGACCCCAGTACTTC. The encoded protein is CASQGETGVGPQYF.

This chain uses TRBV6-2 or TRBV6-3 with TRBJ2-1; D call uncertain. Trimming shortened V by 2 bases and J by 4 bases, and 9 bases separated the two germline ends. The CDR3 has 14 amino acids. Germline loops: CDR1 MNHEY, CDR2 SVGEGT. For the CDR3, the DNA is TGTGCCAGCAGTTACCAGCCCCGATACAATGAGCAGTTCTTC. Translation gives CASSYQPRYNEQFF.

The J gene is TRBJ1-1, the V gene TRBV7-2; possibly TRBD1 for D (6 bases). CDR1 is SGHTA, CDR2 FQGNSA, per germline. The V and J ends lost 6 bases and 0 bases respectively, with 20 bases between them. This CDR3 has 17 amino acids. The DNA for the CDR3 is TGTGCCAGCAGACACCCCGAACGGGGGGCAGTGAACACTGAAGCTTTCTTT. This gives the protein CASRHPERGAVNTEAFF. The full variable domain, completed using reference TRBV7-2 and TRBJ1-1, is GAGVSQSPSNKVTEKGKDVELRCDPISGHTALYWYRQSLGQGLEFLIYFQGNSAPDKSGLPSDRFSAERTGGSVSTLTIQRTQQEDSAVYLCASRHPERGAVNTEAFFGQGTRLTVV.

The chain joins TRBV6-5 to TRBJ1-1; no clear D. Between the trimmed V and J ends, which lost 5 bases and 2 bases, there was a span of 12 bases. Looked up from germline, CDR1 is MNHEY and CDR2 is SVGAGI. The CDR3 spans 14 residues. This CDR3 reads CASSPDFPNTEAFF. The CDR3 DNA reads TGTGCCAGCAGTCCTGATTTCCCTAACACTGAAGCTTTCTTT.

V is TRBV7-8 and J is TRBJ2-3, with D possibly being TRBD2 (7 bases). CDR1 is SGHVS, CDR2 FQNEAQ, per germline. V was trimmed by 3 bases and J by 1 base, leaving 17 bases between them. The CDR3 is made up of 17 amino acids. Here the CDR3 DNA reads TGTGCCAGCAGCTTGGGTGGGGGGGCTCGTGGCACAGATACGCAGTATTTT. Residues: CASSLGGGARGTDTQYF.

The chain uses TRBV4-1 and TRBJ1-1; 9 bases map to TRBD1. J lost 0 bases, V lost 1 base, and 3 bases had no gene match. CDR3 length: 16 residues. CDR1 is MGHRA and CDR2 is YSYEKL in the germline V gene. CDR3 amino acids: CASSQGQGVVNTEAFF. CDR3 coding DNA: TGCGCCAGCAGCCAAGGACAGGGGGTTGTGAACACTGAAGCTTTCTTT.

The rearrangement links TRBV5-8 to TRBJ1-5; weak D call: TRBD1 (5 bases). This CDR3 spans 12 amino acids. Trimming cost V 2 bases and J 6 bases, with 6 bases left between them. Germline assignment: CDR1 SGHTS and CDR2 YDEGEE. The CDR3 sequence is CASSFRVQPQHF. Here the CDR3 DNA reads TGTGCCAGCAGCTTCAGGGTTCAGCCCCAGCATTTT.

J is TRBJ1-5 and V is TRBV6-2 or TRBV6-3, with D maybe TRBD1 (6 bases). This CDR3 region has 18 residues. Germline CDR1 and CDR2: MNHEY and SVGEGT. V shed 4 bases and J shed 0 bases, with 19 bases lying between them. DNA of the CDR3: TGTGCCAGCAGTTTGGGGGCGGGACGTTTGGATAGCAATCAGCCCCAGCATTTT. Translating it yields CASSLGAGRLDSNQPQHF.

The chain employs TRBV15 and TRBJ1-1, with D unresolved. Deletions cut 1 base from V and 3 bases from J, with 6 bases between. The CDR3 totals 13 residues. Germline V gene lookup returns CDR1 LNHNV and CDR2 YYDKDF (reference sequence). This CDR3 is CATSRGGYTEAFF. CDR3 nucleotides: TGTGCCACCAGCAGAGGAGGGTACACTGAAGCTTTCTTT.

The chain combines TRBV7-9 with TRBJ2-7; no clear D gene. With 0 bases removed from V and 2 bases from J, the gap between germline ends came to 11 bases. CDR1 SEHNR and CDR2 FQNEAQ come from the germline V gene (reference sequence). The CDR3 loop spans 15 amino acids. CDR3 DNA sequence: TGTGCCAGCAGCTTAGCGGGTGTCACAGCCTACGAGCAGTACTTC. Translating it yields CASSLAGVTAYEQYF.

The CDR3 DNA is TGTGCCAGCAGCGTAGACGGGTATGCACCCCTCCACTTT. Residues: CASSVDGYAPLHF. This rearrangement joins TRBV9 to TRBJ1-6; no clear D. The germline gives CDR1 SGDLS, CDR2 YYNGEE. This CDR3 spans 13 amino acids. The germline V and J ends were trimmed by 0 bases and 11 bases, with 9 bases remaining between them. The variable domain in full, with the rest retrieved from reference TRBV9 and TRBJ1-6, is DSGVTQTPKHLITATGQRVTLRCSPRSGDLSVYWYQQSLDQGLQFLIQYYNGEERAKGNILERFSAQQFPDLHSELNLSSLELGDSALYFCASSVDGYAPLHFGNGTRLTVT.